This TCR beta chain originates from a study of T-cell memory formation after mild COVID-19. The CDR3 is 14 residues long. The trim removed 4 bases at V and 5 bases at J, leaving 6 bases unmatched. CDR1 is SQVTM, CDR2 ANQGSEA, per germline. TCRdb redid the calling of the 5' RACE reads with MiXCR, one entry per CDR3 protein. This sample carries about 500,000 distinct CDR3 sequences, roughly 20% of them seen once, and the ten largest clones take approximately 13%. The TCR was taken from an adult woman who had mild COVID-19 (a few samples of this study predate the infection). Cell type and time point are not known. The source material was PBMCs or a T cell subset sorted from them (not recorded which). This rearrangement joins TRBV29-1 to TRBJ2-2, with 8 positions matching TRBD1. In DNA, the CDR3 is TGCAGCGTTGGTATTCGACAGGGGACCGGGGAGCTGTTTTTT. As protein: CSVGIRQGTGELFF.